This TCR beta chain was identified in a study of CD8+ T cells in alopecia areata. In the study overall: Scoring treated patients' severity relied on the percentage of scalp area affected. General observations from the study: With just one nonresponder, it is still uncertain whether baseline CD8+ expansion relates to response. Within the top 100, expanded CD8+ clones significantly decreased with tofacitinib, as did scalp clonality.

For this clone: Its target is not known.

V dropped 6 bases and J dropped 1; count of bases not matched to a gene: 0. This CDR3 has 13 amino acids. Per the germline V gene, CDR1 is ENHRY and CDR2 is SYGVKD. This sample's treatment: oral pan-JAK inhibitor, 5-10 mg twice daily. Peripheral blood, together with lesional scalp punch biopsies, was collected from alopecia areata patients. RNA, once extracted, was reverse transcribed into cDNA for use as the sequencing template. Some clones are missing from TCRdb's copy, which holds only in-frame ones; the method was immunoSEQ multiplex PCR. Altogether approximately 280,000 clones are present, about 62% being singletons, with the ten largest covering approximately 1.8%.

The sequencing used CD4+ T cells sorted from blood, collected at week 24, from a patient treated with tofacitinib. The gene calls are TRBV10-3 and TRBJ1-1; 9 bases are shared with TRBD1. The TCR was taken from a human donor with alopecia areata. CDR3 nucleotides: TGTGCCATCAGGACAGGGGGGAACACTGAAGCTTTCTTT. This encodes CAIRTGGNTEAFF.